Shown below are 8 T cell receptor beta chains from a single sample sequenced in a study of human T cells and chemical hapten exposure. The time point: patch test 3, about 24 weeks after DPC sensitization. Regarding treatment: therapeutic diphenylcyclopropenone sensitization with weekly scalp DPC. Using its own MiXCR run on the RACE reads, TCRdb lists one record per CDR3 protein. The data show some 97,000 distinct CDR3 sequences, 25% to 30% seen once. The sequencing here drew on whole blood, taken in connection with sensitization to the hapten diphenylcyclopropenone (DPC). The receptors here all came from a man aged 35-49 years with alopecia areata. Some clones in this sample may be carry-over from other donors' samples.

The gene calls are TRBV6-1 and TRBJ1-6; D not resolved. Germline V gene data show CDR1 as MNHNS and CDR2 as SASEGT. The CDR3 has 14 residues. V lost 7 bases and J lost 4, with 11 bases in between. CDR3: CASTEQQYNSPLHF. CDR3 in DNA: TGTGCCAGCACCGAACAACAGTATAATTCACCCCTCCACTTT.

The chain uses TRBV28 and TRBJ1-4; D is unclear. Germline lookup yields CDR1 MDHEN and CDR2 SYDVKM. This CDR3 is built from 14 residues. V lost 8 bases and J 2 bases, leaving 12 bases between the germline ends. CDR3 nucleotides: TGTGCCAGCCTCTCCGGGGTGACTAATGAAAAACTGTTTTTT. Translated: CASLSGVTNEKLFF.

This clonotype has only a few counts. The chain joins TRBV20-1 to TRBJ1-2; 7 bases align to TRBD1. Germline loops: CDR1 DFQATT, CDR2 SNEGSKA (reference sequence). This CDR3 is built from 12 residues. V lost 6 bases to trimming and J lost 4 bases; unmatched junction nucleotides: 5. The CDR3, as DNA: TGCAGTGCCCCGGGACAGACCTATGGCTACACCTTC. This codes for CSAPGQTYGYTF.

This chain joins TRBV11-2 and TRBJ2-1; 7 positions match TRBD2. V lost 2 bases and J lost 9; bases outside the gene matches: 7. The length of the CDR3 is 14 residues. Germline values: CDR1 SGHAT, CDR2 FQNNGV. The CDR3 DNA reads as TGTGCCAGCAGCTTACACAACCTAGCGGTTGAGCAGTTCTTC. Protein: CASSLHNLAVEQFF.

This CDR3 reads CASSPTGETFYGYTF. The CDR3 DNA reads TGCGCCAGCAGCCCGACAGGGGAGACGTTTTATGGCTACACCTTC. This rearrangement joins TRBV5-1 to TRBJ1-2, with 8 bases matching TRBD1. CDR3 length: 15 residues. Trimming cost V 4 bases and J 5 bases; bases outside gene matches: 10. The germline V gene encodes CDR1 SGHRS and CDR2 YFSETQ.

The V gene is TRBV5-4, the J gene TRBJ2-2; the match to TRBD2 covers 7 bases. In germline, CDR1 is SGHNT, CDR2 YYREEE (reference sequence). The CDR3 is 15 residues long. V lost 0 bases and J lost 5; bases outside the gene matches: 4. The CDR3 DNA is TGTGCCAGCAGCTTGGGAACGGGAGGTACCGGGGAGCTGTTTTTT. Translated, it gives CASSLGTGGTGELFF.

J is TRBJ2-5 and V is TRBV12-3 or TRBV12-4, with 8 bases fitting TRBD2. The CDR3 totals 15 residues. V was clipped by 5 bases and J by 2 bases; unmatched bases: 7. The CDR3 reads CASSAGGVLQETQYF. The CDR3 DNA is TGTGCCAGCAGTGCGGGAGGCGTCCTTCAAGAGACCCAGTACTTC.

The V gene is TRBV5-1, the J gene TRBJ2-5; possibly TRBD1 for D (6 bases). The V gene's germline CDR1 is SGHRS and CDR2 YFSETQ. Trimming cost V 0 bases and J 1 base, with 7 bases left between them. The CDR3 extends over 14 amino acids. CDR3 coding DNA: TGCGCCAGCAGCTTGGGGACAGCCCAAGAGACCCAGTACTTC. Its protein is CASSLGTAQETQYF. Together with reference TRBV5-1 and TRBJ2-5, the CDR3 gives the full variable domain: KAGVTQTPRYLIKTRGQQVTLSCSPISGHRSVSWYQQTPGQGLQFLFEYFSETQRNKGNFPGRFSGRQFSNSRSEMNVSTLELGDSALYLCASSLGTAQETQYFGPGTRLLVL.